The present entry profiles one TCR beta chain with its context. It has no known antigen specificity. It has no much larger one-base neighbor in the sample; base qualities were not kept. Ficoll-Paque density gradient centrifugation was the method used to isolate PBMCs. From a lookup of the germline V gene, CDR1 and CDR2 are SQVTM and ANQGSEA. At the junction V is shortened by 6 bases and J by 3 bases, with 7 bases in between. Inclusive of the bounding cysteine and phenylalanine, the CDR3 is 11 residues long. Only CDR3 DNA remains: 33 bases, in frame from the first base. The data were taken from a study of T-cell memory formation after mild COVID-19 listed by TCRdb under 2021. Broadly, across the study: TCR sequence clusters from the two donors were found to be largely donor specific. Longitudinal TCRalpha and TCRbeta repertoire sequencing tracked T-cell clones expanding and contracting after mild COVID-19 in a couple of donors. Two young, previously healthy adult volunteers, one female and one male, were included in the cohort. What the work shows at the level of the full study, not this receptor alone: Only a couple of mild cases were covered in the study, and larger cohorts including severe cases with pre-infection samples were considered necessary. Contracting CD4+ clones were located mainly in the CM and EM memory subsets, whereas CD8+ clones were found to be enriched in EMRA. From day 15 to 85, contracting clones showed balanced CD4/CD8 phenotypes, whereas a second wave of clones that expanded from day 15 to 37 leaned towards CD4+. Some responding clones were detected in pre-infection memory, which suggested that pre-existing cross-reactive memory T cells had joined the SARS-CoV-2 response. SARS-CoV-2 specificity was not confirmed for the second-wave clones peaking on day 37.

The sequencing machine was an Illumina NovaSeq 6000. TCRalpha and TCRbeta cDNA libraries were built by 5'RACE with constant-segment primers, adding sample barcodes and unique molecular identifiers. RNA was extracted from every sample with Trizol reagent. Libraries were amplified in two PCR steps, with a second sample barcode and Illumina TruSeq adapters added in the second step. Sequencing of the libraries was done on an Illumina NovaSeq, producing 2 x 150 bp paired-end reads. In the original analysis: The reads were demultiplexed and collapsed into UMI-guided consensus sequences using migec v1.2.7. Using mixcr v2.1.11, UMI consensuses were aligned to TRA and TRB V and J templates and then assembled into clonotypes. Clonotypes were classified as expanded or contracted when called significant by both edgeR and NoisET, with noise models trained on biological replicates. edgeR calls used a false discovery rate-adjusted p below 0.01 and a log2 fold-change threshold of 1. As an exploratory analysis of dynamics, max-normalized trajectories of the 1000 most abundant clonotypes were examined by PCA with hierarchical clustering. Separately sequenced CD4+ and CD8+ repertoires were used to assign a CD4 or CD8 phenotype to each responding clone. TCRdb itself trimmed the public reads at Q25 with fastp, ran MiXCR and retained productive beta chains. Here each entry gathers all rows of one CDR3 protein and keeps the most common genes and DNA. The V and J calls come from TCRdb's annotation, not from the publication. The sample table records fewer than 350,000 distinct CDR3 sequences; roughly an eighth of these occur just once. The ten top clones hold 21% of the sample.

This sequence originates from a man aged 18 to 35 who had mild COVID-19 (a few samples of this study predate the infection). The sample titles of this study are shuffled in the database, so cell type and time point are left out; the donor was told from shared clones. Sequences were obtained from PBMCs or a T cell subset sorted from them (not recorded which). The rearranged segments are TRBV29-1 and TRBJ2-3; the D gene cannot be named for sure. CDR3 sequence: CSVEQTDTQYF. The sequenced DNA is TGCAGCGTCGAACAAACAGATACGCAGTATTTT.